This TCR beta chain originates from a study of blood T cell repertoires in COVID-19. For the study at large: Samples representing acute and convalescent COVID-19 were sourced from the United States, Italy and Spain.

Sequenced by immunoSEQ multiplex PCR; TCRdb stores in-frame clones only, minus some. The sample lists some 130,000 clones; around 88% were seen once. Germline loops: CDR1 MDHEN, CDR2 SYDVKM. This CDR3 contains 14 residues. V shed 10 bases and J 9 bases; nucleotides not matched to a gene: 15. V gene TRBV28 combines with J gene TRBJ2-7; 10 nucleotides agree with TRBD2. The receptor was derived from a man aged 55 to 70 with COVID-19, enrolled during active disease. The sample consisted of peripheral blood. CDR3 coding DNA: TGTGCCACCGGGAAGGGTTCACTAGCGGGGTGGCAGTACTTC. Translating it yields CATGKGSLAGWQYF.